These 9 T cell receptor beta chains share one sample of origin, sequenced in a study of blood T cell repertoires in COVID-19. The protocol was immunoSEQ multiplex PCR, while the TCRdb copy is restricted to in-frame clones and leaves out a portion. The table shows approximately 150,000 clones, with around 87% occurring only once. The sequenced sample consisted of PBMCs or T cells enriched from blood (not recorded which). Source of these receptors: a man aged 60-69 years who had recovered from COVID-19.

The chain is built from TRBV5-1 and TRBJ1-1, with D possibly matching TRBD1 (6 bases). V gave up 5 bases and J gave up 0 bases, with 23 bases separating them. CDR3 length equals 18 residues. Germline V lookup: CDR1 SGHRS, CDR2 YFSETQ. The CDR3, as DNA: TGCGCCAGCAGTACCCGACGAGGGGGGCGGGGGATGAACACTGAAGCTTTCTTT. This translates into CASSTRRGGRGMNTEAFF.

The V gene is TRBV7-8, the J gene TRBJ2-1, with a possible D match to TRBD2 (6 bases). Trimming left V 5 bases short and J 8 bases short, with 19 bases between. The CDR3 length is 15 residues. Looked up from germline, CDR1 is SGHVS and CDR2 is FQNEAQ. CDR3 amino acids: CASSLTRGGTYEQFF. CDR3 bases: TGTGCCAGCAGCCTCACTCGTGGCGGGACGTATGAGCAGTTCTTC.

This clone was seen once. The chain has TRBV21-1 and TRBJ1-3; no DNA check was done on the table's D call, TRBD1. TRBV21-1 corresponds to a pseudogene. This CDR3 comprises 13 residues. CDR3 DNA: TGTGCCAGCAGCAAAGGGGACAAGCACACCATATATTTT. It encodes CASSKGDKHTIYF.

This clone has only one observation. The CDR3 DNA follows: TGTGCCAGCAGCTCTCCCGGGACTAGAGCTGGCGGGGAGCTGTTTTTT. Encoded protein: CASSSPGTRAGGELFF. The J gene is TRBJ2-2, the V gene TRBV11-2, with 8 bases that match TRBD2. This CDR3 comprises 16 residues. Germline CDR1 reads SGHAT; CDR2 reads FQNNGV. The trim removed 4 bases at V and 7 bases at J, leaving 11 bases unmatched.

As for this clone: Additional DNA sequences in this sample encode the identical CDR3. V gene TRBV6-5 combines with J gene TRBJ1-5; D is ambiguous. Germline assignment: CDR1 MNHEY and CDR2 SVGAGI. The germline V and J ends were trimmed by 0 bases and 0 bases, with 6 bases remaining between them. The CDR3 extends over 15 amino acids. CDR3 protein: CASSYSAVSNQPQHF. The DNA of the CDR3 is TGTGCCAGCAGTTACTCGGCGGTTAGCAATCAGCCCCAGCATTTT.

V gene TRBV28 combines with J gene TRBJ1-1; D unclear. The ends were cut back, 7 bases at V and 8 bases at J, with 14 bases in the middle. The CDR3 sequence is 12 residues long. From germline, CDR1 is MDHEN and CDR2 SYDVKM. CDR3 in amino acids: CASKRLSAEAFF. The CDR3 nucleotides read TGTGCCAGCAAAAGACTAAGTGCGGAAGCTTTCTTT.

The V gene is TRBV4-1, the J gene TRBJ2-3; TRBD2 matches 12 bases. Looked up from germline, CDR1 is MGHRA and CDR2 is YSYEKL. Germline trimming cut 0 bases from V and 5 bases from J; bases unmatched to any gene: 6. This CDR3 has 17 residues. CDR3 protein: CASSQDPSGGALDTQYF. The CDR3 region has the DNA TGCGCCAGCAGCCAAGATCCTAGCGGGGGGGCCCTAGATACGCAGTATTTT.

The rearrangement links TRBV28 to TRBJ1-2, with 7 bases lining up with TRBD1. The CDR3 covers 11 residues. The V and J ends lost 6 bases and 8 bases, in that order; junction bases with no gene match: 3. Germline V gene sequence: CDR1 MDHEN, CDR2 SYDVKM. As DNA, the CDR3 is TGTGCCAGCAGATTGACAGGGGGCTACACCTTC. Its translation: CASRLTGGYTF.

The chain employs TRBV6-5 and TRBJ2-7; 9 nucleotides match TRBD2. Looked up from germline, CDR1 is MNHEY and CDR2 is SVGAGI. V shed 4 bases, J shed 5 bases, and the junction held 12 bases outside the gene matches. This CDR3 is 16 amino acids long. DNA for the CDR3: TGTGCCAGCAGTTGGCACCAATCGGGACTAGCCCACGAGCAGTACTTC. It is translated as CASSWHQSGLAHEQYF.